This T cell receptor (beta chain) was found in a study of CD8 T cells in Susac syndrome. The RNA, roughly 0.5 to 1 ug, was put through reverse transcription using random hexamers. It was immunoSEQ multiplex PCR that amplified TCR beta CDR3 across 54 Vbeta and 13 Jbeta. TCRdb used MiXCR to reprocess the immunoSEQ multiplex PCR reads, holding one entry per CDR3 protein. This table has some 120,000 distinct CDR3 sequences, around 90% appearing once. V was shortened by 6 bases and J by 3 bases, with 14 bases between the two germline ends. CDR1 and CDR2 (germline): SEHNR, FQNEAQ (reference sequence). The CDR3 is made up of 14 amino acids. The sequenced target, TCR beta, came from blood CD8+ and CD4+ T cells. Controls were healthy donors (matched for age and sex). Purification of the CD8+ and CD4+ T cells relied on negative isolation, and TEMRA cells underwent FACS enrichment.

The receptor's source is a human donor in good health. The sample taken for sequencing was CD4+ T cells from PBMCs. The chain recombines TRBV7-9 with TRBJ1-1; D is undetermined. The CDR3 sequence is CASSWSDGHTEAFF. The CDR3 nucleotides read TGTGCCAGCAGTTGGTCCGACGGGCACACTGAAGCTTTCTTT.